This T cell receptor (beta chain) was documented in a study of cytomegalovirus exposure and HLA in healthy donors. General study findings and limits: No immune exposure information besides CMV serostatus was available.

In the PCR, 60 Vbeta and 13 Jbeta primers were used. TCRdb's copy holds only in-frame clones and misses some; the assay was immunoSEQ multiplex PCR. The data contain 150,000 to 200,000 clones, approximately 70% of them singletons. Notes on this clone: Its antigen is not identified.

The V gene lost 5 bases and the J gene lost 2 bases, with 12 bases spanning the gap. This CDR3 is 15 amino acids long. The V gene's germline CDR1 is LNHDA and CDR2 SQIVND (reference sequence). In nominal health when sampled, donors likely had unrecorded immune exposures nonetheless. Input material: PBMCs. This TCR derives from a middle-aged man in good health and CMV-seropositive. This sequence joins TRBV19 and TRBJ2-2; D not certain. CDR3: CASSLKTVNTGELFF. As DNA, the CDR3 is TGTGCCAGTAGTTTGAAGACTGTTAACACCGGGGAGCTGTTTTTT.